The next 23 T cell receptor beta chains were all read from a single sample in a study of Tregs in tolerant kidney transplant recipients. Sequenced by immunoSEQ multiplex PCR; TCRdb stores in-frame clones only, minus some. The sample holds tens of thousands of clones, 93% seen once. The nonmyeloablative bone marrow transplants came from related graft donors, with transient mixed chimerism. The source was CD4+ T cells from blood (PBMCs), collected 12 months after the transplant. The source is a human patient who received a combined kidney and bone marrow transplant. Some T cells may have come from the graft donor.

CDR3 nucleotides: TGTGCCAGCTCACCGGTCAGGGCAGGTGAGCAGTTCTTC. It is translated as CASSPVRAGEQFF. The chain is built from TRBV18 and TRBJ2-1, with a possible D match to TRBD1 (5 bases). The CDR3 covers 13 residues. The V end was cut by 3 bases, the J end by 9 bases, with 12 bases between. The V gene's germline CDR1 is KGHSH and CDR2 LQKENI.

V usage is TRBV6-5 and J usage is TRBJ2-3; the D gene is possibly TRBD2 (6 bases). CDR1 and CDR2 from the germline V gene are MNHEY and SVGAGI. Trimming stripped 7 bases from V and 6 bases from J, with 17 bases between. CDR3 length: 14 residues. CDR3 region: CASNPDGTQDTQYF. The CDR3 nucleotides read TGTGCCAGCAATCCGGACGGGACTCAGGATACGCAGTATTTT.

This chain links TRBV30 with TRBJ2-1, with 7 nucleotides matching TRBD1. The length of the CDR3 is 13 residues. The V and J ends lost 8 bases and 4 bases, in that order; junction bases with no gene match: 8. Per the germline V gene, CDR1 is GTSNPN and CDR2 is SVGIG (reference sequence). DNA of the CDR3: TGTGCCGGCGTCAGGGGGTCGTACAATGAGCAGTTCTTC. Its protein is CAGVRGSYNEQFF. The full variable domain, rest sourced from reference TRBV30 and TRBJ2-1, is SQTIHQWPATLVQPVGSPLSLECTVEGTSNPNLYWYRQAAGRGLQLLFYSVGIGQISSEVPQNLSASRPQDRQFILSSKKLLLSDSGFYLCAGVRGSYNEQFFGPGTRLTVL.

The chain links TRBV5-1 to TRBJ1-1; TRBD1 is a possible D gene (5 bases). Germline CDR1 and CDR2: SGHRS and YFSETQ. This CDR3 is 17 amino acids long. Trimming removed 3 bases at V and 0 bases at J, with 18 bases between. The CDR3 loop is CASSSGGGVGMNTEAFF. The CDR3 region has the DNA TGCGCCAGCAGCTCCGGTGGAGGGGTGGGCATGAACACTGAAGCTTTCTTT.

The V gene is TRBV18, the J gene TRBJ2-7, with a tentative D call TRBD2 (6 bases). Trimming took 0 bases from V and 3 from J, leaving 15 bases between them. This CDR3 comprises 16 residues. Per the germline V gene, CDR1 is KGHSH and CDR2 is LQKENI. The CDR3 nucleotides read TGTGCCAGCTCACCACCGGTGAGACTAGATAACTACGAGCAGTACTTC. This sequence encodes CASSPPVRLDNYEQYF.

Comments on this clone: Other DNA sequences in this sample translate to the same CDR3. This sequence joins TRBV7-2 and TRBJ1-6; a possible D gene is TRBD1 (5 bases). Germline V gives CDR1 SGHTA, CDR2 FQGNSA. Trimming took 0 bases from V and 5 from J, leaving 8 bases between them. The CDR3 length is 15 residues. The CDR3 bases are TGTGCCAGCAGCTTAGCGGTAGGGGATAATTCACCCCTCCACTTT. Its protein is CASSLAVGDNSPLHF.

The chain employs TRBV9 and TRBJ2-2; D gene unclear. CDR3 size: 16 residues. V gave up 0 bases and J gave up 1 base, with 10 bases separating them. Germline CDR1 SGDLS, CDR2 YYNGEE. DNA for the CDR3: TGTGCCAGCAGCGTAGCTACGTCCGGGAACACCGGGGAGCTGTTTTTT. It encodes CASSVATSGNTGELFF. The whole variable domain, filled in from reference TRBV9 and TRBJ2-2, reads DSGVTQTPKHLITATGQRVTLRCSPRSGDLSVYWYQQSLDQGLQFLIQYYNGEERAKGNILERFSAQQFPDLHSELNLSSLELGDSALYFCASSVATSGNTGELFFGEGSRLTVL.

This chain joins TRBV7-9 and TRBJ2-2, with 7 bases aligning to TRBD1. Germline CDR1 and CDR2: SEHNR and FQNEAQ (reference sequence). The ends lost 3 bases at V and 6 bases at J; junction bases unmatched: 16. The CDR3 spans 18 residues. Here the CDR3 reads CASSLPSVGQLHPGELFF. CDR3 DNA sequence: TGTGCCAGCAGCTTGCCAAGCGTGGGACAGCTGCATCCCGGGGAGCTGTTTTTT.

The chain joins TRBV7-9 to TRBJ2-7; 7 nucleotides match TRBD2. With 4 bases clipped from V and 0 bases from J, the junction kept 3 bases outside the gene matches. From germline, CDR1 is SEHNR and CDR2 FQNEAQ (reference sequence). CDR3 length: 14 residues. In DNA, the CDR3 is TGTGCCAGCAGCTCCGGCGGGAGCTCCTACGAGCAGTACTTC. As protein: CASSSGGSSYEQYF.

The chain carries TRBV5-1 and TRBJ2-1; possible D gene TRBD2, 6 bases. This CDR3 has 15 residues. Per germline, CDR1 SGHRS and CDR2 YFSETQ. Trimming pared 2 bases from V and 2 bases from J, leaving 11 bases between. CDR3 amino acids: CASSFGLPTYNEQFF. DNA of the CDR3: TGCGCCAGCAGCTTTGGACTACCGACCTACAATGAGCAGTTCTTC.

This clone was detected only once. The chain links TRBV27 to TRBJ1-2, with 9 nucleotides matching TRBD1. In germline, CDR1 is MNHEY, CDR2 SMNVEV (reference sequence). This CDR3 comprises 15 residues. The ends lost 4 bases at V and 8 bases at J; junction bases unmatched: 11. CDR3 in amino acids: CASSSSTQGARGYTF. The CDR3 bases are TGTGCCAGCAGTTCAAGTACACAGGGGGCGCGGGGCTACACCTTC.

This clone was seen just once. The chain combines TRBV19 with TRBJ1-2; possibly TRBD1 for D (6 bases). This CDR3 is 16 amino acids long. Per the germline V gene, CDR1 is LNHDA and CDR2 is SQIVND (reference sequence). The ends were cut back, 4 bases at V and 3 bases at J, with 18 bases in the middle. CDR3 DNA sequence: TGTGCCAGTAGTACCCGCCCCCAGGGGCGACACTATGGCTACACCTTC. The encoded protein is CASSTRPQGRHYGYTF.

The V call is TRBV19, the J call TRBJ2-7; TRBD1 might be the D (6 bases). This CDR3 has 13 amino acids. V was clipped by 3 bases and J by 12 bases, with 18 bases between them. The germline CDR1 and CDR2 sequences are LNHDA and SQIVND (reference sequence). The CDR3 is CASSMLGQPLRYF. As DNA, the CDR3 is TGTGCCAGTAGTATGTTGGGACAACCTTTGCGGTACTTC.

The rearrangement joins TRBV30 to TRBJ1-3; D is unclear. Trimming left V 2 bases short and J 4 bases short, with 9 bases between. The V gene's germline CDR1 is GTSNPN and CDR2 SVGIG (reference sequence). CDR3 length equals 13 residues. CDR3 residues: CAWSPDSGNTIYF. The CDR3, as DNA: TGTGCCTGGAGTCCGGACTCAGGAAACACCATATATTTT.

This chain connects TRBV18 to TRBJ1-1; possible D gene TRBD1, 6 bases. CDR3 size: 18 residues. Trimming removed 4 bases from V and 2 bases from J, with 23 bases in between. Per germline, CDR1 KGHSH and CDR2 LQKENI. For the CDR3, the DNA is TGTGCCAGCTCACGGGGCCGGCGACTAACAGGGAGCAACACTGAAGCTTTCTTT. It codes for CASSRGRRLTGSNTEAFF.

The chain recombines TRBV5-1 with TRBJ2-5; tentative D call: TRBD2 (6 bases). V was shortened by 4 bases and J by 4 bases, with 14 bases between the two germline ends. The CDR3 consists of 14 residues. Per germline, CDR1 SGHRS and CDR2 YFSETQ. CDR3 DNA: TGCGCCAGCAGCATTCGCGGGATCCCAGAGACCCAGTACTTC. Amino acids: CASSIRGIPETQYF.

The rearrangement links TRBV18 to TRBJ2-7; weak D call: TRBD2 (6 bases). In germline, CDR1 is KGHSH, CDR2 LQKENI. Trimming took off 6 bases at V and 1 base at J, with 16 bases between the two ends. The CDR3 sequence is 15 residues long. For the CDR3, the DNA is TGTGCCAGCTCCCAATCCGGGGGTCGGTCCTACGAGCAGTACTTC. It is translated as CASSQSGGRSYEQYF.

CDR3 protein: CASSAPIGGNQPQHF. CDR3 nucleotide sequence: TGTGCCAGCAGTGCTCCCATCGGAGGCAATCAGCCCCAGCATTTT. The V gene is TRBV6-1, the J gene TRBJ1-5; D ambiguous. V lost 4 bases and J lost 2, with 12 bases in between. The CDR3 has 15 amino acids. Germline CDR1 MNHNS, CDR2 SASEGT.

This chain joins TRBV19 and TRBJ2-7; 10 bases are a match to TRBD1. In germline, CDR1 is LNHDA, CDR2 SQIVND (reference sequence). V gave up 6 bases and J gave up 2 bases; unmatched junction bases: 1. This CDR3 has 13 residues. CDR3 nucleotide sequence: TGTGCCAGTAGGGGACAGGGGACCTACGAGCAGTACTTC. Protein product: CASRGQGTYEQYF.

The V and J genes are TRBV7-2 and TRBJ2-1, with D perhaps matching TRBD2 (5 bases). There are 16 residues in the CDR3. V was cut by 4 bases and J by 0 bases, with 13 bases left in between. Germline assignment: CDR1 SGHTA and CDR2 FQGNSA. The CDR3 DNA follows: TGTGCCAGCAGCTCAGTTAAAGGGAGCTCCTACAATGAGCAGTTCTTC. Translating it yields CASSSVKGSSYNEQFF.

A single count supports this clone. An end of the junction does not agree with germline; a read error may underlie this. The chain carries TRBV7-2 and TRBJ2-1, with D possibly being TRBD1 (6 bases). The CDR3 spans 13 residues. Germline values: CDR1 SGHTA, CDR2 FQGNSA. The CDR3: CASSLRGYSEQFF. The CDR3 coding sequence is TGTGCCAGCAGCTTAAGGGGGTACAGTGAGCAGTTCTTC.

This clone was seen a few times. The V and J genes are TRBV27 and TRBJ1-4, with 8 bases identical to TRBD1. J gave up 8 bases and V 7 bases, and 9 bases lay outside the gene matches. Germline-derived CDR1 and CDR2 are MNHEY and SMNVEV (reference sequence). This CDR3 contains 14 residues. The CDR3 protein is CASTSQGAREKLFF. Written as DNA, the CDR3 is TGTGCCAGCACTTCCCAGGGGGCGCGAGAAAAACTGTTTTTT.

This clone was seen just once. This chain joins TRBV4-3 and TRBJ2-7; TRBD1 aligns across 8 bases. V shed 1 base and J 4 bases; nucleotides not matched to a gene: 6. Looked up from germline, CDR1 is LGHNA and CDR2 is YSLEER. The CDR3 extends over 15 amino acids. The CDR3 bases are TGCGCCAGCAGCCAAGCCGGACAGGGTCTTTACGAGCAGTACTTC. Protein product: CASSQAGQGLYEQYF.